The sequence of this TCR beta chain was determined in a study of cytomegalovirus exposure and HLA in healthy donors. General study points: Links to common viral pathogens appeared, in a later analysis, for several of the most significant clusters. In a later analysis, DRB1 alleles had the most associated TCRs; HLA-C alleles the fewest. Presence/absence comparisons presumed near-even sequencing depth among donors.

The CDR3 has 15 amino acids. V shed 8 bases and J shed 1 base, with 17 bases lying between them. The germline V gene has CDR1 MNHEY and CDR2 SMNVEV (reference sequence). Use of 60 Vbeta and 13 Jbeta primers characterized the PCR. TCRdb's table, derived via immunoSEQ multiplex PCR, lists solely in-frame clones and lacks some. The sample carries about 180,000 clones, 70% to 80% recorded once. On this clone itself: Its antigen is not known.

The sequenced material came from PBMCs. This sequence joins TRBV27 and TRBJ1-1; D uncertain. The TCR sequence derives from a man aged 18 to 35 in good health and CMV-seronegative. For the CDR3, the DNA is TGTGCCAGCCGGGCCCAGCGGAGATCGAACACTGAAGCTTTCTTT. This gives the protein CASRAQRRSNTEAFF.